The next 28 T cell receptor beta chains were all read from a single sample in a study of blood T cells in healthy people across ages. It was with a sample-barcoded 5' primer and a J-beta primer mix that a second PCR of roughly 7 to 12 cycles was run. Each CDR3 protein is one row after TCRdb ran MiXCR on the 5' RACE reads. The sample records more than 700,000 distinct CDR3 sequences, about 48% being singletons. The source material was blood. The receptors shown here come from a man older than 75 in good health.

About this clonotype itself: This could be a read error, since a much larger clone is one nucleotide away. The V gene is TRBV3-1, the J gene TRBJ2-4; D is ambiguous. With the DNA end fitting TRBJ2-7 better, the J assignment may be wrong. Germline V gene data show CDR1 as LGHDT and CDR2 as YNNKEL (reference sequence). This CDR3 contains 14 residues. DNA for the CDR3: TGTGTCAGCAGCCAAAGAGAGACCTCCTACGAGCAGTACTTC. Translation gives CVSSQRETSYEQYF.

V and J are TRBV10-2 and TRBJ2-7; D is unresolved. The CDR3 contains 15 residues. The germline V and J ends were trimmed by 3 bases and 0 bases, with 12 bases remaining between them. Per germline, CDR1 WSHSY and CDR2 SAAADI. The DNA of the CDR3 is TGCGCCAGCAGTGACGTACCTCACAGCTCCTACGAGCAGTACTTC. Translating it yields CASSDVPHSSYEQYF.

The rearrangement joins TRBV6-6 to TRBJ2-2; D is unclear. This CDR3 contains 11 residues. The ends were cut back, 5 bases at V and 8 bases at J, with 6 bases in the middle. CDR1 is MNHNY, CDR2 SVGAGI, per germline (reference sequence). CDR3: CASSPLGELFF. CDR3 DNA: TGTGCCAGCAGTCCCTTGGGGGAGCTGTTTTTT.

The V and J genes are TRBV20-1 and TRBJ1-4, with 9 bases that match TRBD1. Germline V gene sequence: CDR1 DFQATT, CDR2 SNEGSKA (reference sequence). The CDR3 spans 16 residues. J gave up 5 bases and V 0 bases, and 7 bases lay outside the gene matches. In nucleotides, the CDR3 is TGCAGTGCTAGAGAACCAGGGACAGGGAAAAATGAAAAACTGTTTTTT. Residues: CSAREPGTGKNEKLFF.

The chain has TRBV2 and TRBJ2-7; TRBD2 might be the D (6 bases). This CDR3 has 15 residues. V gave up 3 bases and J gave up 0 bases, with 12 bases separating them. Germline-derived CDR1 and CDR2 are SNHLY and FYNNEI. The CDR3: CASSDLSGDSYEQYF. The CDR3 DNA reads TGTGCCAGCAGTGATCTTAGCGGAGACTCCTACGAGCAGTACTTC. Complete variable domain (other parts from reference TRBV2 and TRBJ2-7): EPEVTQTPSHQVTQMGQEVILRCVPISNHLYFYWYRQILGQKVEFLVSFYNNEISEKSEIFDDQFSVERPDGSNFTLKIRSTKLEDSAMYFCASSDLSGDSYEQYFGPGTRLTVT.

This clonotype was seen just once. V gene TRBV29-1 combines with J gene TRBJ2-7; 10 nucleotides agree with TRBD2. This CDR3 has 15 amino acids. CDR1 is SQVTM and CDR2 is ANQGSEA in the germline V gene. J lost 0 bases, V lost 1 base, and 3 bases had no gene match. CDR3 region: CSVEGASGSSYEQYF. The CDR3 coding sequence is TGCAGCGTTGAAGGCGCTAGCGGGAGCTCCTACGAGCAGTACTTC.

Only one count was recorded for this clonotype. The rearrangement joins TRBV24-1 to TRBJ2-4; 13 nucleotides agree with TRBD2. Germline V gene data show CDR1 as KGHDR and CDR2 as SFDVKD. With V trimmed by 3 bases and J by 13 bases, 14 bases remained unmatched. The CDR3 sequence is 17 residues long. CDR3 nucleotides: TGTGCCACCAGTGATGCCGCTTCCGGACTAGCGGGAGAAGACCAGTACTTC. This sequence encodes CATSDAASGLAGEDQYF.

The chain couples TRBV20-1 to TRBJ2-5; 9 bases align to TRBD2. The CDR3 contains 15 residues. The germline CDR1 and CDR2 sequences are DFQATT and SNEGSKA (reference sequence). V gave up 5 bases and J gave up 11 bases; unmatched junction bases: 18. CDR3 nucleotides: TGCAGTGCTGCACCCGGGATAGCGGGAGATCATGAGCAGTACTTC. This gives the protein CSAAPGIAGDHEQYF.

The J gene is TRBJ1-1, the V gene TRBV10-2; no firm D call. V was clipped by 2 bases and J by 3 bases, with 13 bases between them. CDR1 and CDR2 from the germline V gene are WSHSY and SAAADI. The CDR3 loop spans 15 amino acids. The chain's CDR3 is CASSEQIKRDTEAFF. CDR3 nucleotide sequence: TGCGCCAGCAGTGAGCAGATCAAAAGGGACACTGAAGCTTTCTTT.

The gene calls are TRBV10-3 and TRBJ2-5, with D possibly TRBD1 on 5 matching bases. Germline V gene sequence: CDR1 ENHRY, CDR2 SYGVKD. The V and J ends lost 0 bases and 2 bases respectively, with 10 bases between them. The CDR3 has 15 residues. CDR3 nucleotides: TGTGCCATCAGTGAGTCAAGGGGCAGGCAAGAGACCCAGTACTTC. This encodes CAISESRGRQETQYF.

The CDR3 nucleotides are TGTGCCAGCAGGGAGGTTGACAGGGCCCCCTACGAGCAGTACTTC. This codes for CASREVDRAPYEQYF. The rearrangement links TRBV7-8 to TRBJ2-5, with TRBD1 matching over 7 bases. The J call is in doubt because the DNA end fits TRBJ2-7 better. The CDR3 consists of 15 residues. Germline V gene data show CDR1 as SGHVS and CDR2 as FQNEAQ.

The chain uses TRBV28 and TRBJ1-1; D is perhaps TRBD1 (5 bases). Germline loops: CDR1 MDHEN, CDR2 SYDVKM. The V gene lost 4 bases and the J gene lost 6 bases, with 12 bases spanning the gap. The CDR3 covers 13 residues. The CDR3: CASSSPRVSEAFF. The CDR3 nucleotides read TGTGCCAGCAGTTCCCCCAGGGTTTCTGAAGCTTTCTTT.

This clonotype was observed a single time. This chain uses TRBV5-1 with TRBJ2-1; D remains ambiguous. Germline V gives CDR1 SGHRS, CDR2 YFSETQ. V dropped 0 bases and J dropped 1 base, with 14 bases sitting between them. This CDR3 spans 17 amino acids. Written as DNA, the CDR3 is TGCGCCAGCAGCTTGGGTTCGACATTAAATTCCTACAATGAGCAGTTCTTC. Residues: CASSLGSTLNSYNEQFF.

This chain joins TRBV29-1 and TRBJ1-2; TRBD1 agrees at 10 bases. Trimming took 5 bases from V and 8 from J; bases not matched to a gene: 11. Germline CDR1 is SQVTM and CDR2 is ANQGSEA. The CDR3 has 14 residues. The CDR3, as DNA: TGCAGCGTTACCGGGACAGGGGTTGATGGAGGCTACACCTTC. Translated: CSVTGTGVDGGYTF.

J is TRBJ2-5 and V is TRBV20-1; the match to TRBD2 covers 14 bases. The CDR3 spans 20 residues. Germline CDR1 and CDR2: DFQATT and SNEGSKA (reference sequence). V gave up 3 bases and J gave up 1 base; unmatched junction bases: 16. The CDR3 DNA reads TGCAGTGCTAGGCCCCCCCCCGGGACTAGCGGGAGAGGCCTCCAAGAGACCCAGTACTTC. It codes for CSARPPPGTSGRGLQETQYF.

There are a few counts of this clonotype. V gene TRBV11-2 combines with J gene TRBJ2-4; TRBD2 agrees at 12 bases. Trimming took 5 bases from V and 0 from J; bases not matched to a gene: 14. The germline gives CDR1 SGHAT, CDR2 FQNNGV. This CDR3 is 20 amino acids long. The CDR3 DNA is TGTGCCAGCAGCGCAAGCGCCGGGACTAGCGGGTCGGGAGCCAAAAACATTCAGTACTTC. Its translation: CASSASAGTSGSGAKNIQYF.

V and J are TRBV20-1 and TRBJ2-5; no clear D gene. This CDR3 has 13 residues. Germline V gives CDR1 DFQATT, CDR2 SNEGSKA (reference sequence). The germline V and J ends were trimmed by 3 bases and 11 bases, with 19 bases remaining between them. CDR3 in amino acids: CSASQSVYNEQYF. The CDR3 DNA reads TGCAGTGCTAGTCAGTCAGTATACAATGAGCAGTACTTC.

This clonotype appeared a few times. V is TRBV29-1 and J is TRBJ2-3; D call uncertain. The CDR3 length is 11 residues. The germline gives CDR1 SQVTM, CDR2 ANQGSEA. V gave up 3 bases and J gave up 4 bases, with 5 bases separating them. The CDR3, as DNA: TGCAGCGTTGAGGTCCCAGATACGCAGTATTTT. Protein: CSVEVPDTQYF.

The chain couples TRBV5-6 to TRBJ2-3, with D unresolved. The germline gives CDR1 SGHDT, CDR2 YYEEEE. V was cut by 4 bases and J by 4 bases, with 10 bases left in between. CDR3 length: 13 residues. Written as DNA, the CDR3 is TGTGCCAGCAGCCGCGTCTCCCCAGATACGCAGTATTTT. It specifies CASSRVSPDTQYF.

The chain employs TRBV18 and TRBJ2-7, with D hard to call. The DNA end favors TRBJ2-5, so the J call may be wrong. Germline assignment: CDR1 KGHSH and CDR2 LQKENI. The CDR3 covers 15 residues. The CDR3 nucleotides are TGTGCCAGCTCACCACCTCTGGAACCAAGGCAGACCCAGTACTTC. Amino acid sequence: CASSPPLEPRQTQYF.

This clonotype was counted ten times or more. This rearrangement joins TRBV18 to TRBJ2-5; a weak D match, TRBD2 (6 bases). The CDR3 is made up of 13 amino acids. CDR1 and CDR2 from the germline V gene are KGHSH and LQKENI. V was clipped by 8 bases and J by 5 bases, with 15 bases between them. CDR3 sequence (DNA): TGTGCCAGCAGCCCCGGGAGTCGGGAGACCCAGTACTTC. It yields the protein CASSPGSRETQYF.

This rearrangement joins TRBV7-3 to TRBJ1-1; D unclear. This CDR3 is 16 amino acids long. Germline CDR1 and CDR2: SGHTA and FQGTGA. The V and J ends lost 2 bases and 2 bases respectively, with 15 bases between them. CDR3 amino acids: CASSLLGSRLNTEAFF. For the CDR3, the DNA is TGTGCCAGCAGCTTACTGGGGAGCCGACTAAACACTGAAGCTTTCTTT.

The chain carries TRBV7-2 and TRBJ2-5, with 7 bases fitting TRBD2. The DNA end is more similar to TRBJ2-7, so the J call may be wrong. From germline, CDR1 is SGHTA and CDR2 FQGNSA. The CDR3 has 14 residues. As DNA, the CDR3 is TGTGCCAGCAGCTCGCCGGGACTAAACTACGAGCAGTACTTC. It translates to CASSSPGLNYEQYF.

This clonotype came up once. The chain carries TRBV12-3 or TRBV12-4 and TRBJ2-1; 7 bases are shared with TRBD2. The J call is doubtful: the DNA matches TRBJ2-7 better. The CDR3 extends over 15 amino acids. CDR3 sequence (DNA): TGTGCCAGCAGTCAAGGGCGGACTAGGGCCCACGAGCAGTACTTC. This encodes CASSQGRTRAHEQYF.

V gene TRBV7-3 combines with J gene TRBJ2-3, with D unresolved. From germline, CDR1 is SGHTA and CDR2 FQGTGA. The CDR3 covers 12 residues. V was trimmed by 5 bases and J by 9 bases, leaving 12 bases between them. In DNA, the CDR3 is TGTGCCAGCAGCCCCCCCCTCACAACGCAGTATTTT. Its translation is CASSPPLTTQYF.

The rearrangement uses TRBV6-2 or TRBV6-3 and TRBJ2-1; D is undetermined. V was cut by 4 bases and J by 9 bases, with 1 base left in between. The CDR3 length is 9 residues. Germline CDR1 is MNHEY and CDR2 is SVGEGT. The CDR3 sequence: CASSCEQFF. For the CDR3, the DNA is TGTGCCAGCAGTTGTGAGCAGTTCTTC.

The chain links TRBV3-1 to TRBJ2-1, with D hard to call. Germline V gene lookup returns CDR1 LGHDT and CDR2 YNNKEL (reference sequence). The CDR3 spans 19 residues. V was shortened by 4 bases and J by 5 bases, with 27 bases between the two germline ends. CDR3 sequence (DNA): TGTGCCAGCAGCCGGTTTCTAAAATCCCAAACCTTAAAAAACAATGAGCAGTTCTTC. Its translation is CASSRFLKSQTLKNNEQFF.

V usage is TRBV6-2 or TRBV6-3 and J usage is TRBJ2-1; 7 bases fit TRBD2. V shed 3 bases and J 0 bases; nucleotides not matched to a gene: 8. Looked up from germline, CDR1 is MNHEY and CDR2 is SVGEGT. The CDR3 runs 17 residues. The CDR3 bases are TGTGCCAGCAGTTATGTGGCGGGAGCCAGCTCCTACAATGAGCAGTTCTTC. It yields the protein CASSYVAGASSYNEQFF.